Following are 29 T cell receptor beta chains from one sample sequenced in a study of regulatory T cells in long-lasting Graves disease. Building the TCR beta libraries relied on iRepertoire HTBI primers, and CDR3 regions underwent Arm-PCR. From the multiplex PCR reads, TCRdb called clonotypes with MiXCR, one entry per CDR3 protein. The sample lists 650,000 to 850,000 distinct CDR3 sequences, roughly 30% occurring once. Time point given: persistent/refractory GD, antithyroid drugs over 5 years with positive TRAb. Extracted PBMC RNA gave rise to the TCR library. The sequencing here drew on peripheral blood mononuclear cells (PBMCs), taken when the disease was refractory, from a patient treated with antithyroid drugs. These receptors were collected from a female donor with Graves disease.

This clonotype came up many times. This sequence joins TRBV28 and TRBJ1-2, with D possibly TRBD1 on 5 matching bases. V lost 5 bases to trimming and J lost 3 bases, with 16 bases between them. Germline lookup yields CDR1 MDHEN and CDR2 SYDVKM. The CDR3 consists of 15 residues. The DNA for the CDR3 is TGTGCCAGCAGTCTAACAGGAAGTCCTGACTATGGCTACACCTTC. Translated, it gives CASSLTGSPDYGYTF.

As concerns this clonotype: This may be a read error, as it is one base from a much larger clone. V gene TRBV28 combines with J gene TRBJ1-2; possibly TRBD1 for D (6 bases). With 4 bases removed from V and 0 bases from J, the gap between germline ends came to 15 bases. The CDR3 length is 16 residues. From germline, CDR1 is MDHEN and CDR2 SYDVKM. The CDR3: CASSSLRTAPNYGYTF. The CDR3 DNA follows: TGTGCCAGCAGTTCCCTAAGGACAGCCCCTAACTATGGCTACACCTTC.

This sequence joins TRBV10-2 and TRBJ1-2, with 8 bases fitting TRBD1. Germline CDR1 reads WSHSY; CDR2 reads SAAADI. This CDR3 has 16 amino acids. With V trimmed by 0 bases and J by 5 bases, 8 bases remained unmatched. The CDR3 loop is CASSESTGERLYGYTF. In nucleotides, the CDR3 is TGCGCCAGCAGTGAGTCGACAGGGGAGCGACTGTATGGCTACACCTTC.

This clonotype was detected many times. The V gene is TRBV2, the J gene TRBJ2-7; 11 nucleotides align to TRBD2. Looked up from germline, CDR1 is SNHLY and CDR2 is FYNNEI. The CDR3 is made up of 15 amino acids. V lost 6 bases, J lost 5 bases, and 9 bases stayed unmatched. CDR3 in amino acids: CASSPRLAGPNEQYF. CDR3 bases: TGTGCCAGCAGCCCCCGACTAGCGGGACCCAACGAGCAGTACTTC.

This clonotype was counted ten times or more. J is TRBJ1-2 and V is TRBV28; 8 bases are shared with TRBD1. Germline V gene sequence: CDR1 MDHEN, CDR2 SYDVKM. V was pared by 3 bases and J by 2 bases, with 2 bases of the junction left unmatched. The CDR3 is made up of 14 amino acids. CDR3 DNA: TGTGCCAGCAGTTTGGCAGGGGGCAACTATGGCTACACCTTC. Its translation is CASSLAGGNYGYTF.

This chain connects TRBV30 to TRBJ1-1; D might be TRBD1 (6 bases). The CDR3 length is 17 residues. CDR1 is GTSNPN, CDR2 SVGIG, per germline (reference sequence). V was shortened by 4 bases and J by 1 base, with 22 bases between the two germline ends. The CDR3 loop is CAWTAAGGKWGNTEAFF. CDR3 coding DNA: TGTGCCTGGACCGCGGCTGGGGGCAAATGGGGGAACACTGAAGCTTTCTTT.

As regards this clonotype: A read error may produce the germline difference seen at one junction end. V gene TRBV27 combines with J gene TRBJ2-2; possibly TRBD2 for D (5 bases). The CDR3 runs to 15 residues. Germline CDR1 MNHEY, CDR2 SMNVEV (reference sequence). CDR3 residues: CASSLFPGYTGELLF. The CDR3 region has the DNA TGTGCCAGCAGTTTATTCCCAGGCTACACCGGGGAGCTGCTTTTT.

V gene TRBV29-1 combines with J gene TRBJ1-3; D is possibly TRBD1 (6 bases). Trimming left V 5 bases short and J 0 bases short, with 11 bases between. This CDR3 contains 14 residues. The germline V gene encodes CDR1 SQVTM and CDR2 ANQGSEA. CDR3 in DNA: TGCAGCGTTCAAGGGGGGATCTCTGGAAACACCATATATTTT. It yields the protein CSVQGGISGNTIYF. The full variable domain, completed using reference TRBV29-1 and TRBJ1-3, is SAVISQKPSRDICQRGTSLTIQCQVDSQVTMMFWYRQQPGQSLTLIATANQGSEATYESGFVIDKFPISRPNLTFSTLTVSNMSPEDSSIYLCSVQGGISGNTIYFGEGSWLTVV.

The V gene is TRBV18, the J gene TRBJ1-5; 7 bases map to TRBD1. The CDR3 runs 13 residues. Germline loops: CDR1 KGHSH, CDR2 LQKENI. The junction had 4 bases not matched to a gene; V was cut back by 8 bases and J by 3 bases. For the CDR3, the DNA is TGTGCCAGCACCGGGACAGTCAATCAGCCCCAGCATTTT. Its protein is CASTGTVNQPQHF.

This chain uses TRBV9 with TRBJ1-2; the D is unclear. Germline V gene lookup returns CDR1 SGDLS and CDR2 YYNGEE. The CDR3 extends over 13 amino acids. V lost 7 bases, J lost 4 bases, and 14 bases lay in between. The CDR3 DNA follows: TGTGCCAGCTCTAGGACGGAGACCTATGGCTACACCTTC. The encoded protein is CASSRTETYGYTF.

This clonotype was seen a few times. The CDR3 loop reads CASGGTGGYEQYF. The CDR3 region has the DNA TGTGCTTCCGGCGGGACAGGGGGATACGAGCAGTACTTC. This chain joins TRBV10-3 and TRBJ2-7; the match to TRBD1 covers 11 bases. CDR3 length: 13 residues. Looked up from germline, CDR1 is ENHRY and CDR2 is SYGVKD.

V gene TRBV27 combines with J gene TRBJ1-1; no clear D gene. V shed 4 bases and J shed 5 bases, with 11 bases lying between them. Germline V gene data show CDR1 as MNHEY and CDR2 as SMNVEV (reference sequence). The CDR3 length is 13 residues. CDR3 amino acids: CASSSRSLTEAFF. For the CDR3, the DNA is TGTGCCAGCAGTTCCCGATCCCTTACTGAAGCTTTCTTT.

A few counts support this clonotype. The CDR3, as DNA: TGTGCCTGGAGCCAACGAGAAGGAGTGCGAGAGACCCAGTACTTC. Its protein product is CAWSQREGVRETQYF. This rearrangement joins TRBV30 to TRBJ2-5; D remains ambiguous. The length of the CDR3 is 15 residues. V lost 3 bases and J lost 4, with 18 bases in between. Germline CDR1 GTSNPN, CDR2 SVGIG (reference sequence).

This clonotype was detected only once. With a far larger clone one base away, a read error is the likely cause. V usage is TRBV28 and J usage is TRBJ1-5, with no clear D. Germline V gives CDR1 MDHEN, CDR2 SYDVKM. The CDR3 sequence is 13 residues long. As DNA, the CDR3 is TGTGCCAGCACCCATGGAAGCAATCAGCCCCGGCATTTT. Its protein is CASTHGSNQPRHF.

Remarks on this clonotype: A read error is the likely source, as a far larger clone sits one nucleotide away. This sequence joins TRBV7-3 and TRBJ2-5; 8 bases are shared with TRBD2. Germline CDR1 reads SGHTA; CDR2 reads FQGTGA. The CDR3 has 15 amino acids. The CDR3 DNA sequence: TGTGCCAGCAGTGAAGCGCCGGGACTAGAGGAGACCCGGTACTTC. It encodes CASSEAPGLEETRYF. Based on the CDR3 plus reference TRBV7-3 and TRBJ2-5, the full variable domain is GAGVSQTPSNKVTEKGKYVELRCDPISGHTALYWYRQSLGQGPEFLIYFQGTGAADDSGLPNDRFFAVRPEGSVSTLKIQRTERGDSAVYLCASSEAPGLEETRYFGPGTRLLVL.

As regards this clonotype: Possible read error: a much larger clone is one base away. The CDR3 end shows no conserved phenylalanine or tryptophan, and so a read error is likely. The gene calls are TRBV6-9 and TRBJ1-1; a possible D gene is TRBD1 (6 bases). This CDR3 spans 14 amino acids. CDR1 MNHGY and CDR2 SVAAGI come from the germline V gene. The V gene lost 4 bases and the J gene lost 3 bases, with 12 bases spanning the gap. CDR3 in amino acids: CASSFGGRDTEAFL. Written as DNA, the CDR3 is TGTGCCAGCAGTTTTGGGGGGCGCGACACTGAAGCTTTCCTT.

The chain is built from TRBV5-4 and TRBJ1-1; D is perhaps TRBD1 (5 bases). The CDR3 spans 15 residues. In germline, CDR1 is SGHNT, CDR2 YYREEE (reference sequence). Trimming removed 4 bases at V and 5 bases at J, with 18 bases between. CDR3 in amino acids: CASSQTERLWTEAFF. CDR3 coding DNA: TGTGCCAGCAGCCAGACAGAACGCCTTTGGACTGAAGCTTTCTTT.

This clonotype was observed a few times. The chain is built from TRBV12-3 or TRBV12-4 and TRBJ1-4, with a possible D match to TRBD1 (5 bases). The V end was cut by 7 bases, the J end by 0 bases, with 24 bases between. The CDR3 is 19 amino acids. CDR3 DNA sequence: TGTGCCAGCATCATCTCACGTAGGGGCCTAACCTCAACTAATGAAAAACTGTTTTTT. Translated: CASIISRRGLTSTNEKLFF.

This CDR3 reads CASSPRTGWQPQHF. The CDR3 region has the DNA TGTGCCAGCAGCCCCCGGACAGGGTGGCAGCCCCAGCATTTT. V gene TRBV28 combines with J gene TRBJ1-5, with TRBD1 matching 8 bases. V gave up 6 bases and J gave up 7 bases; unmatched junction bases: 8. CDR1 is MDHEN and CDR2 is SYDVKM in the germline V gene. The CDR3 sequence is 14 residues long. The full variable domain, completed using reference TRBV28 and TRBJ1-5, is DVKVTQSSRYLVKRTGEKVFLECVQDMDHENMFWYRQDPGLGLRLIYFSYDVKMKEKGDIPEGYSVSREKKERFSLILESASTNQTSMYLCASSPRTGWQPQHFGDGTRLSIL.

This clonotype has at least ten counts. The chain combines TRBV20-1 with TRBJ2-7; 11 nucleotides align to TRBD2. The CDR3 has 15 amino acids. Germline V gene lookup returns CDR1 DFQATT and CDR2 SNEGSKA (reference sequence). After removal of 0 bases from V and 2 bases from J, the junction contained 3 bases not matched to a gene. The CDR3 DNA sequence: TGCAGTGCTAGAGAGGGACTAGCGGAGACCTACGAGCAGTACTTC. It is translated as CSAREGLAETYEQYF.

The gene calls are TRBV18 and TRBJ1-1; the match to TRBD1 covers 8 bases. The germline gives CDR1 KGHSH, CDR2 LQKENI. With V trimmed by 2 bases and J by 5 bases, 4 bases remained unmatched. This CDR3 spans 14 amino acids. The CDR3 is CASSPRTGWTEAFF. DNA of the CDR3: TGTGCCAGCTCACCAAGGACAGGGTGGACTGAAGCTTTCTTT.

This clonotype came up once. A much larger clone sits a single nucleotide away, making a read error possible. V is TRBV6-5 and J is TRBJ2-7, with D perhaps TRBD2 (5 bases). Germline V gene sequence: CDR1 MNHEY, CDR2 SVGAGI. The CDR3 has 14 amino acids. The CDR3 nucleotides are TGTGCCAGCGGTTACGGACTCGAGAGGAACGAGCAGTACTTC. It is translated as CASGYGLERNEQYF.

The chain carries TRBV19 and TRBJ1-1, with 9 bases aligning to TRBD1. CDR1 and CDR2 from the germline V gene are LNHDA and SQIVND (reference sequence). This CDR3 has 15 amino acids. The J segment lost 7 bases and the V segment lost 5 bases, leaving 11 bases of the junction unmatched. This CDR3 reads CASSLTRTGENEAFF. The CDR3 DNA sequence: TGTGCCAGTAGTCTTACGAGGACAGGGGAAAATGAAGCTTTCTTT.

The genes are TRBV11-2 and TRBJ1-6; D is uncertain. V lost 3 bases to trimming and J lost 12 bases, with 9 bases between them. This CDR3 region has 12 residues. From germline, CDR1 is SGHAT and CDR2 FQNNGV. CDR3 amino acids: CASSLTSLPLHF. DNA of the CDR3: TGTGCCAGCAGCTTGACGAGTCTACCCCTCCACTTT.

This rearrangement joins TRBV7-3 to TRBJ1-1, with unresolved D. The CDR3 has 15 residues. V lost 4 bases and J lost 7, with 19 bases in between. Germline V gene lookup returns CDR1 SGHTA and CDR2 FQGTGA. As DNA, the CDR3 is TGTGCCAGCAGCTCCTCTTTAAGGTCGAATATTGAAGCTTTCTTT. It yields the protein CASSSSLRSNIEAFF.

This chain connects TRBV27 to TRBJ1-6, with 7 bases lining up with TRBD1. The CDR3 totals 16 residues. Losses at the gene ends were 5 bases for V and 0 bases for J; bases not matched to a gene: 4. The germline CDR1 and CDR2 sequences are MNHEY and SMNVEV (reference sequence). CDR3 in amino acids: CASSLDRASYNSPLHF. In DNA, the CDR3 is TGTGCCAGCAGTCTCGACAGGGCCTCCTATAATTCACCCCTCCACTTT.

The table lists this clonotype with a count of one. The chain employs TRBV7-6 and TRBJ1-1; D perhaps matches TRBD1 (5 bases). CDR3 length: 13 amino acids. CDR1 SGHVS and CDR2 FNYEAQ come from the germline V gene. V gave up 6 bases and J gave up 3 bases, with 11 bases separating them. CDR3 in amino acids: CASRGPLHTEAFF. The CDR3 nucleotides are TGTGCCAGCAGGGGGCCCTTGCACACTGAAGCTTTCTTT.

This chain joins TRBV24-1 and TRBJ1-5; D not resolved. With 7 bases removed from V and 3 bases from J, the gap between germline ends came to 9 bases. This CDR3 region has 13 residues. The germline CDR1 and CDR2 sequences are KGHDR and SFDVKD. The CDR3 DNA reads TGTGCCACCAGCGTGGGATACAATCAGCCCCAGCATTTT. It translates to CATSVGYNQPQHF.

The V and J genes are TRBV30 and TRBJ1-2, with TRBD1 identical over 8 bases. CDR3 length: 12 amino acids. V gave up 5 bases and J gave up 8 bases; unmatched junction bases: 7. The germline gives CDR1 GTSNPN, CDR2 SVGIG (reference sequence). The CDR3 protein is CAWVDRDIGYTF. CDR3 bases: TGTGCCTGGGTGGACAGGGACATCGGCTACACCTTC.